This paragraph covers one TCR beta chain sequence. No antigen is known for it. Generated by immunoSEQ multiplex PCR, the TCRdb table keeps only in-frame clones and is missing some. The sample lists 15,000 to 20,000 clones, around 82% occurring once. This entry comes from a study of T cell clones after liver transplantation. Looking at the study overall: TCRbeta sequencing after a pre-transplant mixed lymphocyte reaction identified graft-donor-reactive clones, later tracked in post-transplant blood. Overall study findings and caveats: The donor-reactive repertoire was only partly measurable in a couple of subjects, lacking donor cells.

This sequence originates from a human patient who received a liver transplant. Certain T cells may be donor cells from the graft. Specimen: CD8+ T cells from blood, collected around 50 months after liver transplant.

The CDR3 DNA is TGTGCCAGCAGCGCACCAGGGACAGGGGGCAACACCGGGGAGCTGTTTTTT. The encoded protein is CASSAPGTGGNTGELFF. This chain uses TRBV9 with TRBJ2-2, with TRBD1 identical over 12 bases. Per germline, CDR1 SGDLS and CDR2 YYNGEE. The CDR3 sequence is 17 residues long. V shed 3 bases, J shed 2 bases, and the junction held 5 bases outside the gene matches.